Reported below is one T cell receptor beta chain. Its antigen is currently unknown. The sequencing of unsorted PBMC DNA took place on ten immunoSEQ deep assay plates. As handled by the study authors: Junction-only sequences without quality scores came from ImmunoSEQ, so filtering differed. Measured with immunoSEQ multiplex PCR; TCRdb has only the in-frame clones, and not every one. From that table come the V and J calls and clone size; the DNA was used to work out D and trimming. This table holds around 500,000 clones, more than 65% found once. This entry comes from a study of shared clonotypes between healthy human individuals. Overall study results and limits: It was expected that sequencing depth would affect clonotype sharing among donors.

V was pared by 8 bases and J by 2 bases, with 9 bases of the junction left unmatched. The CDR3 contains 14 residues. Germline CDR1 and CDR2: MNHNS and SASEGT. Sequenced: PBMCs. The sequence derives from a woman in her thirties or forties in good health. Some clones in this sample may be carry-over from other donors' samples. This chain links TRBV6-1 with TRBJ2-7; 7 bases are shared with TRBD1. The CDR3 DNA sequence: TGTGCCAGCGATCGAAGACAGGGAACCTACGAGCAGTACTTC. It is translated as CASDRRQGTYEQYF.